This is a list of T cell receptor beta chains from one sample in a study of blood T cell repertoires in COVID-19. Only in-frame clones appear in the TCRdb table, and some are missing; sequencing was by immunoSEQ multiplex PCR. The data show some 260,000 clones, 75% to 90% seen once. Sequencing input: PBMCs or T cells enriched from blood (not recorded which). These receptors were collected from a man aged 35 to 55 who had recovered from COVID-19. The CDR3 runs from the conserved cysteine through the conserved F or W. Fields, in order: clone size, J gene, D gene, V gene, CDR3 DNA, CDR3 protein. A D gene is named only where the DNA matches it firmly. The size of a clone is reported for some rows only, either as once, few or many, or as a class for expanded clones.

once,TRBJ2-5,TRBD2,TRBV4-1,TGCGCCAGCAGCCATACGGGAGGGAGCTCAGCGGGGGGGCCTCGAGAGACCCAGTACTTC,CASSHTGGSSAGGPRETQYF
once,TRBJ1-6,.,TRBV6-1,TGTGCCAGCAGTGAGGTTCACAGCGGCTATAATTCACCCCTCCACTTT,CASSEVHSGYNSPLHF
.,TRBJ2-7,TRBD2,TRBV6-2/TRBV6-3,TGTGCCAGCAGTTACTCCGTGACTAGCGGGAGCTACGAGCAGTACTTC,CASSYSVTSGSYEQYF
.,TRBJ2-1,TRBD1,TRBV5-1,TGCGCCAGCAGCTTGGGGGAGTCGAGGGGGCAGGATGAGCAGTTCTTC,CASSLGESRGQDEQFF
once,TRBJ1-4,TRBD1,TRBV6-5,TGTGCCAGCAGCCTACCGGGACAGGGTTTTGAAAAACTGTTTTTT,CASSLPGQGFEKLFF
.,TRBJ2-1,TRBD1,TRBV4-1,TGCGCCAGCAGTCTACTCGGACAGGGGGCCTCCTACAATGAGCAGTTCTTC,CASSLLGQGASYNEQFF
.,TRBJ1-2,.,TRBV28,TGTGCCAGCAGTTTTGGCCCGCCACCTTATGGCTACACCTTC,CASSFGPPPYGYTF
.,TRBJ1-6,.,TRBV2,TGTGCCAGCAGCGACGGGGTGGTCAAGGGATATAATTCACCCCTCCACTTT,CASSDGVVKGYNSPLHF
.,TRBJ2-5,TRBD2,TRBV28,TGTGCCAGCAGTTCCCCGGGAAGCGGGAGGGAGACCCAGTACTTC,CASSSPGSGRETQYF
.,TRBJ2-7,.,TRBV5-1,TGCGCCAGCAGCGTCGCGGGACCTCCCTCCTACGAGCAGTACTTC,CASSVAGPPSYEQYF
.,TRBJ2-2,TRBD1,TRBV3-1/TRBV3-2,TGTGCCAGCAATATGGGACAGCTGAACACCGGGGAGCTGTTTTTT,CASNMGQLNTGELFF
once,TRBJ1-5,.,TRBV6-1,TGTGCCAGCAGTGAAGAGCATGGTCGTCAGCCCCAGCATTTT,CASSEEHGRQPQHF
.,TRBJ1-1,TRBD1,TRBV30,TGTGCATGGGCAGGGGGCTGGGGGACTGAAGCTTTCTTT,CAWAGGWGTEAFF
few,TRBJ1-5,.,TRBV18,TGTGCCAGCCGTCTAGAGGGTATCAATCAGCCCCAGCATTTT,CASRLEGINQPQHF
.,TRBJ1-5,TRBD1,TRBV5-4,TGTGCCAGCAGCCGGGGACAGAATCAGCCCCAGCATTTT,CASSRGQNQPQHF
.,TRBJ2-7,TRBD2,TRBV28,TGTGCCAGCAGCACAGACGGACTAGCGGGAGGTAAGGGCTACGAGCAGTACTTC,CASSTDGLAGGKGYEQYF
once,TRBJ2-7,.,TRBV5-4,TGTGCCAGCAGCTTGTCTCCTAGCGATGGGTGGTACTTC,CASSLSPSDGWYF
.,TRBJ1-6,.,TRBV28,TGTGCCAGCAGTTTACGGTTAAGCGGCTCACCCCTCCACTTT,CASSLRLSGSPLHF
.,TRBJ2-7,.,TRBV5-1,TGCGCCAGCAGCTTGGGCATGGGGCCCTCGCACGAGCAGTACTTC,CASSLGMGPSHEQYF
.,TRBJ1-3,.,TRBV4-2,TGTGCCAGCAGCCAAGACCCTCAGGGGCCTGGAAACACCATATATTTT,CASSQDPQGPGNTIYF
.,TRBJ1-2,.,TRBV27,TGTGCCAGCAGTTTATCGAAGGGGCAGGGGAGGGACGGCTACACCTTC,CASSLSKGQGRDGYTF
once,TRBJ2-3,.,TRBV5-4,TGTGCCAGCAACGCAGCAGATACGCAGTATTTT,CASNAADTQYF
.,TRBJ1-2,.,TRBV28,TGTGCCAGCAGTTTTGGTTCAGAAAACTATGGCTACACCTTC,CASSFGSENYGYTF
.,TRBJ2-2,TRBD1,TRBV24-1,TGTGCCACCAGTGAGGACAGGGCCACCGGGGAGCTGTTTTTT,CATSEDRATGELFF
.,TRBJ1-1,.,TRBV6-5,TGTGCCAGCATCGTCACGGGGAACACTGAAGCTTTCTTT,CASIVTGNTEAFF
.,TRBJ2-3,TRBD2,TRBV7-2,TGTGCCAGCAGCTTCCGAGCGGGACGCACAGATACGCAGTATTTT,CASSFRAGRTDTQYF
.,TRBJ1-3,.,TRBV19,TGTGCCAGTAGTATCCCTCCGACAACCTCTGGAAACACCATATATTTT,CASSIPPTTSGNTIYF
.,TRBJ1-1,.,TRBV12-3/TRBV12-4,TGTGCCAGCAGTTTGTCTTCCGCTGAAGCTTTCTTT,CASSLSSAEAFF
.,TRBJ2-5,TRBD2,TRBV18,TGTGCCAGCTCAAGACTAGCGCGAGAGACCCAGTACTTC,CASSRLARETQYF
.,TRBJ2-3,.,TRBV5-1,TGCGCCAGCAGCTTGTCGACCAGGCCAGATACGCAGTATTTT,CASSLSTRPDTQYF
.,TRBJ2-7,.,TRBV12-3/TRBV12-4,TGTGCCAGCAGTTTAGGCGGGAACGAGCAGTACTTC,CASSLGGNEQYF
.,TRBJ1-6,TRBD1,TRBV7-2,TGTGCCAGCAGCGCTATTGGGACAGGGAAAAATTCACCCCTCCACTTT,CASSAIGTGKNSPLHF
.,TRBJ2-7,.,TRBV7-9,TGTGCCAGCAGCTTCGGGACACAACCCTACGAGCAGTACTTC,CASSFGTQPYEQYF
.,TRBJ2-7,.,TRBV10-2,TGCGCCAGCATCGGGTTCTACGGACAGCAACTCTCCTACGAGCAGTACTTC,CASIGFYGQQLSYEQYF
.,TRBJ2-7,TRBD1,TRBV24-1,TGTGCCACCAGTGATACGGGGACAGGCTACGAGCAGTACTTC,CATSDTGTGYEQYF
.,TRBJ1-2,TRBD1,TRBV7-2,TGTGCCAGCAGCCCGACAGGGGGCATTCGGGTTTATGGCTACACCTTC,CASSPTGGIRVYGYTF
.,TRBJ2-2,.,TRBV5-1,TGCGCCAGCAGCTTGTCCCAGGGGCCCGGGGAGCTGTTTTTT,CASSLSQGPGELFF
.,TRBJ2-1,TRBD1,TRBV14,TGTGCCAGCAGCCAGTCCGGGACAGGGCTACAGTTCTTC,CASSQSGTGLQFF
.,TRBJ1-1,TRBD1,TRBV2,TGTGCCAGCAGTGTGGCCCCGGACAGGGAATATAGCACTGAAGCTTTCTTT,CASSVAPDREYSTEAFF
.,TRBJ2-3,TRBD2,TRBV7-8,TGTGCCAGCGGCAGACTAGCGGGGGGTTCCACAGATACGCAGTATTTT,CASGRLAGGSTDTQYF
.,TRBJ2-3,TRBD1,TRBV29-1,TGCAGCGTTTGCCGCTCAGGGACAGGGGGAACAGATACGCAGTATTTT,CSVCRSGTGGTDTQYF
.,TRBJ2-7,.,TRBV3-1/TRBV3-2,TGTGCCAGCAGCCAAGTTTCGGGCTCCTACGAGCAGTACTTC,CASSQVSGSYEQYF
.,TRBJ2-1,.,TRBV27,TGTGCCAGCAGTTTATTACAGGGTCTGAATGAGCAGTTCTTC,CASSLLQGLNEQFF
.,TRBJ1-5,.,TRBV7-9,TGTGCCAGCAGCACCGGGCAGGACGGGAGAACACAGCCCCAGCATTTT,CASSTGQDGRTQPQHF
.,TRBJ2-2,TRBD2,TRBV19,TGTGCCAGTACGGGAGTAGCGGGAGGTTCCTCCCGGGGCGGGGAGCTGTTTTTT,CASTGVAGGSSRGGELFF
.,TRBJ2-7,TRBD1,TRBV9,TGTGCCAGCAGCCCAGGACAGGGGATCTACGAGCAGTACTTC,CASSPGQGIYEQYF
.,TRBJ2-2,TRBD1,TRBV19,TGTGCCAGTAGCCAACCCCGGGACAGGGTGGGCGACACCGGGGAGCTGTTTTTT,CASSQPRDRVGDTGELFF
.,TRBJ2-1,TRBD2,TRBV11-2,TGTGCCAGCAGTAAAGGGACTAGCGGGAAGCTGGACAATGAGCAGTTCTTC,CASSKGTSGKLDNEQFF